The TCR beta chain under discussion was sequenced for a study of blood T cells in healthy people across ages. With a J-beta primer mix and a sample-barcoded 5' primer, a second PCR ran about 7 to 12 cycles. TCRdb itself ran the 5' RACE reads through MiXCR, one entry per CDR3 protein. The sample yields 450,000 to 700,000 distinct CDR3 sequences, approximately 27% seen once. Germline loops: CDR1 GTSNPN, CDR2 SVGIG (reference sequence). V lost 7 bases, J lost 0 bases, and 6 bases lay in between. This CDR3 spans 12 amino acids. The clonotype comes from a woman between 70 and 85 years old in good health. The chain recombines TRBV30 with TRBJ1-4; D is ambiguous. Sequenced input: blood. The CDR3: CAYSPTNEKLFF. The CDR3 DNA reads TGTGCCTACAGCCCAACTAATGAAAAACTGTTTTTT.